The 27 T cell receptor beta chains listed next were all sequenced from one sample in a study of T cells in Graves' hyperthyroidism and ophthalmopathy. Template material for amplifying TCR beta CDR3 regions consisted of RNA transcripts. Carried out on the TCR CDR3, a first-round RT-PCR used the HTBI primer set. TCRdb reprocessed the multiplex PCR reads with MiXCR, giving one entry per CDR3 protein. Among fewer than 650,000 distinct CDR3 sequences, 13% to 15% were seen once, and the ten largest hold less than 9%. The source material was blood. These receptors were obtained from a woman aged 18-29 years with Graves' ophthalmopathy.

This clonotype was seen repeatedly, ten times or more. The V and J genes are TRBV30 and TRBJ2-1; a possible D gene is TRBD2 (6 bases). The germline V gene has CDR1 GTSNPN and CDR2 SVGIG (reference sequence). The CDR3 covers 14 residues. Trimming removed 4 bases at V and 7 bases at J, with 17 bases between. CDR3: CAWNLPGEVNEQFF. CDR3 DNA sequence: TGTGCCTGGAACCTACCGGGAGAAGTAAATGAGCAGTTCTTC. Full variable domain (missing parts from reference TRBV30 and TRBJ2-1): SQTIHQWPATLVQPVGSPLSLECTVEGTSNPNLYWYRQAAGRGLQLLFYSVGIGQISSEVPQNLSASRPQDRQFILSSKKLLLSDSGFYLCAWNLPGEVNEQFFGPGTRLTVL.

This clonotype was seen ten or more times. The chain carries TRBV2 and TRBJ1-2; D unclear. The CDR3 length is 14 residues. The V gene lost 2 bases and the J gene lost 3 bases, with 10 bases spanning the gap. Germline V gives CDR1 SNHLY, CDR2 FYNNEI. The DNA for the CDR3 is TGTGCCAGCAGTGAACGGCACATGGACTATGGCTACACCTTC. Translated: CASSERHMDYGYTF.

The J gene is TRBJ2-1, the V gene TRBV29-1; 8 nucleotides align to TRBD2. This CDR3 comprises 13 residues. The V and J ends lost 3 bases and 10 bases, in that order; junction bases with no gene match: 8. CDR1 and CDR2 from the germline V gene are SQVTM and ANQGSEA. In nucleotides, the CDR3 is TGCAGCGTTGAGCGGGAGGAAGGTGAGGAGCAGTTCTTC. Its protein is CSVEREEGEEQFF.

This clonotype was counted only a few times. CDR3 bases: TGTGCCAGCTCACGAATGGGGTCAGATACGCAGTATTTT. This encodes CASSRMGSDTQYF. The rearrangement joins TRBV18 to TRBJ2-3; no reliable D call. Between the trimmed V and J ends, which lost 4 bases and 4 bases, there was a span of 9 bases. The length of the CDR3 is 13 residues. The germline V gene encodes CDR1 KGHSH and CDR2 LQKENI.

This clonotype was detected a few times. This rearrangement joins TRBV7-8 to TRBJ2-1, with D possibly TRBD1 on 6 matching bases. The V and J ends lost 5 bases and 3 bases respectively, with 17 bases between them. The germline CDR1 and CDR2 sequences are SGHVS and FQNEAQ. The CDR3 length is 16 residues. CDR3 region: CASSPHLGGIYNEQFF. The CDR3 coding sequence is TGTGCCAGCAGCCCGCACCTAGGGGGTATCTACAATGAGCAGTTCTTC.

CDR3 coding DNA: TGCGCCAGCAGCATAATAGCGGGAGGGGCCTACAATGAGCAGTTCTTC. This encodes CASSIIAGGAYNEQFF. The chain combines TRBV4-1 with TRBJ2-1; TRBD2 matches 11 bases. Unmatched junction bases numbered 5, after V lost 5 bases and J lost 2 bases. The CDR3 is 16 residues long. Germline-derived CDR1 and CDR2 are MGHRA and YSYEKL.

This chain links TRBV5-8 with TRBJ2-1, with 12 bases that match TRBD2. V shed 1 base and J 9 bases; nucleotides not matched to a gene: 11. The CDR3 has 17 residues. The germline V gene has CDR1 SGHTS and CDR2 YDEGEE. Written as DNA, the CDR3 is TGTGCCAGCAGCTTGTTCTCCCGGACTAGCGGGATCAGTGAGCAGTTCTTC. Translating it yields CASSLFSRTSGISEQFF.

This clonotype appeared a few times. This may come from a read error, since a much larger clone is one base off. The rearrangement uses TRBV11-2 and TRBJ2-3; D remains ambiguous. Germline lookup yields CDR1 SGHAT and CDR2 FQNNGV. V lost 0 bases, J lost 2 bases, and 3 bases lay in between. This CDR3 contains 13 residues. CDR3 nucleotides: TGTGCCAGCAGCTTAGATTTCACAGATACGCAGTATTTT. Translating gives CASSLDFTDTQYF.

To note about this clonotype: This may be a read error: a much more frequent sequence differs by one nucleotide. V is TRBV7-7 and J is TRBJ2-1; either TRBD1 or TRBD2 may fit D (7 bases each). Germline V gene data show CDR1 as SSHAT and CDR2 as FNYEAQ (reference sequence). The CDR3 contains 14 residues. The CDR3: CASSLGRGRSEQFF. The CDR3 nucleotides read TGTGCTAGCAGCTTAGGGAGGGGGCGCAGTGAGCAGTTCTTC.

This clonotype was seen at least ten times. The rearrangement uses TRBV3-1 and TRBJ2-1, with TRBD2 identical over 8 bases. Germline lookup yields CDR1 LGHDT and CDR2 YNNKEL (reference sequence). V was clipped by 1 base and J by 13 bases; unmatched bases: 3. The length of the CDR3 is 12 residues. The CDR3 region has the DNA TGTGCCAGCAGCCAAGGAAGCGGGAGACAGTTCTTC. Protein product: CASSQGSGRQFF.

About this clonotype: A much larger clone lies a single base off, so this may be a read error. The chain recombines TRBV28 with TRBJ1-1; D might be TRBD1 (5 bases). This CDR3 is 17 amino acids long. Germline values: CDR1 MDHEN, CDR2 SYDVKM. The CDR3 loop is CASSRRQKGNMNIEAFF. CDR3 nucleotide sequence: TGTGCCAGCAGCCGCCGACAGAAGGGGAACATGAACATTGAAGCTTTCTTT.

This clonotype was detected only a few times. As DNA, the CDR3 is TGTGCCAGCAGCGTAAGGCCCCCAACTAGCGGGACAGATACGCAGTATTTT. This translates into CASSVRPPTSGTDTQYF. The rearrangement links TRBV9 to TRBJ2-3; 9 positions match TRBD2. The CDR3 runs to 17 residues. The junction had 9 bases not matched to a gene; V was cut back by 1 base and J by 3 bases. Germline loops: CDR1 SGDLS, CDR2 YYNGEE.

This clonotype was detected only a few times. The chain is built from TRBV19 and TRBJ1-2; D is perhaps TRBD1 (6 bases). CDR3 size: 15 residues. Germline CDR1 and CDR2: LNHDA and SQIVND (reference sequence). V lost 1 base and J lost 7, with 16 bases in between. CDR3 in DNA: TGTGCCAGTAGTATAGGTGGGGGCCTAGAACCTGGCTACACCTTC. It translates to CASSIGGGLEPGYTF.

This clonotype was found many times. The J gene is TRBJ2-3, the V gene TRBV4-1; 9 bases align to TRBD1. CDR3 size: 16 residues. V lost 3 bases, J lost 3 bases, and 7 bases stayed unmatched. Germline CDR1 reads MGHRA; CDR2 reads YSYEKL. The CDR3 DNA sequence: TGCGCCAGCAGCCAGGCCGGGACAGGGAGTACAGATACGCAGTATTTT. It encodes CASSQAGTGSTDTQYF.

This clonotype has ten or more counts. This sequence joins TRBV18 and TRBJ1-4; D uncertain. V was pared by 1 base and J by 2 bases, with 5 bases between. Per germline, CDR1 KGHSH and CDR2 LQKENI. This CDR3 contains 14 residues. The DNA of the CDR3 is TGTGCCAGCTCACCACAGGTTACTAATGAAAAACTGTTTTTT. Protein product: CASSPQVTNEKLFF.

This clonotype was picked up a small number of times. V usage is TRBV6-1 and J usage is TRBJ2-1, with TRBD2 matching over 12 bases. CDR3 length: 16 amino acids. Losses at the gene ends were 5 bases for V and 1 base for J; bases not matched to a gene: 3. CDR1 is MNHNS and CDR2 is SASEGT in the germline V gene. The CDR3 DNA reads TGTGCCAGCAGTAAGCTAGCGGGAGGGTCCTACAATGAGCAGTTCTTC. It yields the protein CASSKLAGGSYNEQFF.

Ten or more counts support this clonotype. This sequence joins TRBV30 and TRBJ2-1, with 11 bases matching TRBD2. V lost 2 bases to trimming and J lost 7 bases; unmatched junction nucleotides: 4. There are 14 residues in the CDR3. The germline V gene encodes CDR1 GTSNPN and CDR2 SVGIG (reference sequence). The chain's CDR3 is CAWSKLAGVNEQFF. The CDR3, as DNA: TGTGCCTGGAGTAAACTAGCGGGAGTAAATGAGCAGTTCTTC.

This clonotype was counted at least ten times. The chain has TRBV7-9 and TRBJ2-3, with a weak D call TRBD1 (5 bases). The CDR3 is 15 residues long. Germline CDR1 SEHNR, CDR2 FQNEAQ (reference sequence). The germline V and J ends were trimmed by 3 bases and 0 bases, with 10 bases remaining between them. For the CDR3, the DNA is TGTGCCAGCAGCTTTACAGGATCAAGCACAGATACGCAGTATTTT. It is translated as CASSFTGSSTDTQYF. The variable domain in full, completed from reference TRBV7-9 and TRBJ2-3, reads DTGVSQNPRHKITKRGQNVTFRCDPISEHNRLYWYRQTLGQGPEFLTYFQNEAQLEKSRLLSDRFSAERPKGSFSTLEIQRTEQGDSAMYLCASSFTGSSTDTQYFGPGTRLTVL.

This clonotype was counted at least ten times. The CDR3, as DNA: TGTGCCAGCACTTCATCTGAAAAACTGTTTTTT. It encodes CASTSSEKLFF. V usage is TRBV12-3 or TRBV12-4 and J usage is TRBJ1-4; no clear D gene. CDR3 length: 11 residues. Trimming pared 7 bases from V and 7 bases from J, leaving 7 bases between.

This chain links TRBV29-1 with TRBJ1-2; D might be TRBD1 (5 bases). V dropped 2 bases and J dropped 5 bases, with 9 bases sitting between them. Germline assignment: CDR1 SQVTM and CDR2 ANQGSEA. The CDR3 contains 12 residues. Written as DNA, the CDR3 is TGCAGCGTTGAACTGCCAGGGTATGGCTACACCTTC. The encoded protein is CSVELPGYGYTF.

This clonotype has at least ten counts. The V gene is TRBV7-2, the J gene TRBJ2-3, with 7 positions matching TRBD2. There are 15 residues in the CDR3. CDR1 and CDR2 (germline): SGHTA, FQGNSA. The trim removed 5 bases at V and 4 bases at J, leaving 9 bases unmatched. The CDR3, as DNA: TGTGCCAGCAGCCCTAGCGGATCACCCCCAGATACGCAGTATTTT. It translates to CASSPSGSPPDTQYF.

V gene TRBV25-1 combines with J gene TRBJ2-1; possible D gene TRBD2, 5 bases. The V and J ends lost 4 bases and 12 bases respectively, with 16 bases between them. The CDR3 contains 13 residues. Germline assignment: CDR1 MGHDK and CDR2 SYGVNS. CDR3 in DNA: TGTGCCAGCAGTGGATTGACGGACTTTGGGCAGTTCTTC. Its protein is CASSGLTDFGQFF.

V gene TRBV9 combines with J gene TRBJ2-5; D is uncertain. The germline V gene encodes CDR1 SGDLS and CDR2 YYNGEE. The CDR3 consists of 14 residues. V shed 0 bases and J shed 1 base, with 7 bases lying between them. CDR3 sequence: CASSVGGVQETQYF. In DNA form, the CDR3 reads TGTGCCAGCAGCGTAGGAGGAGTCCAAGAGACCCAGTACTTC. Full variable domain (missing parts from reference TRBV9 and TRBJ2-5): DSGVTQTPKHLITATGQRVTLRCSPRSGDLSVYWYQQSLDQGLQFLIQYYNGEERAKGNILERFSAQQFPDLHSELNLSSLELGDSALYFCASSVGGVQETQYFGPGTRLLVL.

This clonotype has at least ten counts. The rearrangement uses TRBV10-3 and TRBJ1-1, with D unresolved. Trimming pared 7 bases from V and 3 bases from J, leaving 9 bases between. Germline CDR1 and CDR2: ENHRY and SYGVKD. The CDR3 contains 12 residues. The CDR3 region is CAIKAGDTEAFF. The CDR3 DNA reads TGTGCCATCAAGGCAGGAGACACTGAAGCTTTCTTT.

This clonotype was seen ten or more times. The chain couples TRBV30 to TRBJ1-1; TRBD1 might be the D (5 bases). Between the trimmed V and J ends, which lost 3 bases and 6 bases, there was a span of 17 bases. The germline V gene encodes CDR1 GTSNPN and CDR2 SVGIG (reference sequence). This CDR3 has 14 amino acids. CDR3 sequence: CAWSSGPWVPEAFF. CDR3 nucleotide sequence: TGTGCCTGGAGCTCGGGACCTTGGGTGCCTGAAGCTTTCTTT.

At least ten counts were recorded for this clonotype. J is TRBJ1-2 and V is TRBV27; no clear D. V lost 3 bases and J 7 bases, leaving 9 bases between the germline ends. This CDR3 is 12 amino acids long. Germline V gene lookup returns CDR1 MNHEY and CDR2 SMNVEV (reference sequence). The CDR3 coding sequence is TGTGCCAGCAGTTTTTCGGGTGCTGGCTACACCTTC. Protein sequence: CASSFSGAGYTF.

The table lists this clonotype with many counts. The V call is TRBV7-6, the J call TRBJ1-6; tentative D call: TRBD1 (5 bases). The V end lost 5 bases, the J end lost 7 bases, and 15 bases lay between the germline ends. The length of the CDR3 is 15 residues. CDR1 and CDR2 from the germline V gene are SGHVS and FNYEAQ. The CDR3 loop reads CASSPRGLGNSPLHF. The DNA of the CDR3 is TGTGCCAGCAGCCCCCGGGGACTGGGAAATTCACCCCTCCACTTT.